The 2 T cell receptor beta chains in this list originate from one sample, sequenced in a study of blood T cell repertoires in COVID-19. Libraries were prepared by immunoSEQ multiplex PCR; TCRdb keeps only in-frame clonotypes and omits some of them. The sample carries some 170,000 clones, roughly 76% recorded once. The sequencing input was peripheral blood. These receptors were collected from a middle-aged woman with COVID-19, enrolled during active disease.

The gene calls are TRBV5-6 and TRBJ1-2, with a weak D call TRBD1 (5 bases). Germline V gives CDR1 SGHDT, CDR2 YYEEEE. The CDR3 totals 13 residues. V gave up 1 base and J gave up 7 bases, with 11 bases separating them. CDR3 sequence reads: CASSLTGFSGYTF. The CDR3 DNA follows: TGTGCCAGCAGCTTGACAGGTTTCTCTGGCTACACCTTC.

V usage is TRBV2 and J usage is TRBJ1-1, with D tentatively TRBD1 (6 bases). Germline CDR1 reads SNHLY; CDR2 reads FYNNEI. The ends were cut back, 5 bases at V and 1 base at J, with 8 bases in the middle. There are 13 residues in the CDR3. CDR3 DNA sequence: TGTGCCAGCAGTCGGACAGCGAACACTGAAGCTTTCTTT. Amino acid sequence: CASSRTANTEAFF.